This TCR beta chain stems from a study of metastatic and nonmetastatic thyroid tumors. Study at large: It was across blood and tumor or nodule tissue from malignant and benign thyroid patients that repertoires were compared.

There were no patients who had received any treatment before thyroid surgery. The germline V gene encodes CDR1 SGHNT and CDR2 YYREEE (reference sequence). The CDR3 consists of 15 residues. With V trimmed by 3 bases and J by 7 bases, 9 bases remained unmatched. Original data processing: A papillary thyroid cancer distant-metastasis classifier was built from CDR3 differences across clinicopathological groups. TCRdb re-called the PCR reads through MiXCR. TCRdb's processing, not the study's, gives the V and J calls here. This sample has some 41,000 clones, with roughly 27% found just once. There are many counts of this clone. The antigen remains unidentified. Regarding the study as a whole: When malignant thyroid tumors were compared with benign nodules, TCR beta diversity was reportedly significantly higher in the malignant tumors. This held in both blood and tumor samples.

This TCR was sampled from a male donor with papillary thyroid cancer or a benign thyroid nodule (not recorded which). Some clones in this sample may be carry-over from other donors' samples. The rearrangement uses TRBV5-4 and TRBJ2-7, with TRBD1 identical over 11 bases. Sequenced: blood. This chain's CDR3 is CASSSPGDRGNEQYF. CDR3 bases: TGTGCCAGCAGCTCGCCGGGGGACAGGGGGAATGAGCAGTACTTC.